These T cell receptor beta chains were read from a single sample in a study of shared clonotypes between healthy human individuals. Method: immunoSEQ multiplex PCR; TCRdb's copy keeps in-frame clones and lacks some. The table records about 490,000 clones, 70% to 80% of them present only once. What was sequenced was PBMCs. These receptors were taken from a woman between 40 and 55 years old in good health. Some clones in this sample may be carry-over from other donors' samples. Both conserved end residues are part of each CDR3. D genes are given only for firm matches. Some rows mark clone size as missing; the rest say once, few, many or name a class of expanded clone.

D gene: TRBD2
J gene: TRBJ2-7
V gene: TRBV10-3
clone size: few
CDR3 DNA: TGTGCCATCAGTGCCTCCTACAGCGGTATCCTGAGGGAGGGCGGCTACGAGCAGTACTTC
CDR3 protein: CAISASYSGILREGGYEQYF

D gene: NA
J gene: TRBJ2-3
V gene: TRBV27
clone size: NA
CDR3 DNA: TGTGCCAGCAGTCGGGGAAATTTGGCAGATACGCAGTATTTT
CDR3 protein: CASSRGNLADTQYF

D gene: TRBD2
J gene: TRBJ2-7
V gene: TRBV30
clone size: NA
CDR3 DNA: TGTGCCTGGAGTGTACTTCCGGGTAGCGGGACCTTCTACGAGCAGTACTTC
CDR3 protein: CAWSVLPGSGTFYEQYF

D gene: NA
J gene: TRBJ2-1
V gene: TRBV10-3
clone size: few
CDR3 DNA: TGTGCCATCAGTGCTAGCAATGCCTACAATGAGCAGTTCTTC
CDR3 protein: CAISASNAYNEQFF

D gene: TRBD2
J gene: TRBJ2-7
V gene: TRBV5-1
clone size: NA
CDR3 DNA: TGCGCCAGCAGCTTGGCCGCGCTAGCGGGAGCCTTCTCCTACGAGCAGTACTTC
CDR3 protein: CASSLAALAGAFSYEQYF

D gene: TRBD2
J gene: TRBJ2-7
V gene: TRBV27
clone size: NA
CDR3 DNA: TGTGCCAGCAGTCCTGACCGATTAGCGGGAGAGCAGTACTTC
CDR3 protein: CASSPDRLAGEQYF

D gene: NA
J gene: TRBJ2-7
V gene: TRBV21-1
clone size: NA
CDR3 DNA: TGTGCCAGCAGCAAATGTTGGGGGGATTCCTACGAGCAGTACTTC
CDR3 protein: CASSKCWGDSYEQYF

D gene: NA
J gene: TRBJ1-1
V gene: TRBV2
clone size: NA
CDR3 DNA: TGTGCCAGCACCCTAGCCGGAGGGGGAGGGAACACTGAAGCTTTCTTT
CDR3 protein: CASTLAGGGGNTEAFF

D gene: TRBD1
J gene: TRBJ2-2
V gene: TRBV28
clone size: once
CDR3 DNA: TGTGCCAGCATCCCCAACCCAGGGGGCCAAGTAGAATGGACCGGGGAGCTGTTTTTT
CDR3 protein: CASIPNPGGQVEWTGELFF

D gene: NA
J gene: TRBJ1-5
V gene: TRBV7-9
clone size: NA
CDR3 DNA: TGTGCCAGCAGCTTAGACAGTAGCAATCAGCCCCAGCATTTT
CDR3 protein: CASSLDSSNQPQHF

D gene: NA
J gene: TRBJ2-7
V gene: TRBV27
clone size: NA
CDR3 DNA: TGTGCCAGCAGTTTACGAGGGCCGGGGAGGTGGGAGCAGTACTTC
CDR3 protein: CASSLRGPGRWEQYF

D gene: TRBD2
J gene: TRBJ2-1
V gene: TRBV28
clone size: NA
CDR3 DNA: TGTGCCAGCAGCTCTGGCCGTCCCGTCGGGAGGGCGAGGAATGAGCAGTTCTTC
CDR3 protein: CASSSGRPVGRARNEQFF

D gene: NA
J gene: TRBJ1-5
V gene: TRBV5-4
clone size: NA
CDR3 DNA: TGTGCCAGCAGCTTGGACGGCCCGAATCAGCCCCAGCATTTT
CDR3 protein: CASSLDGPNQPQHF

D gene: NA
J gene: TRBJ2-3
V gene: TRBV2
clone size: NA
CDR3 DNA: TGTGCCAGCAGCCTCACAATAGCTACAGATACGCAGTATTTT
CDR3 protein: CASSLTIATDTQYF

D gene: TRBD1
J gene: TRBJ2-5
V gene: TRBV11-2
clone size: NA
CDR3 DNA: TGTGCCAGCAGCTTACGTTATCTACAGGGGGAGACCCAGTACTTC
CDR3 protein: CASSLRYLQGETQYF

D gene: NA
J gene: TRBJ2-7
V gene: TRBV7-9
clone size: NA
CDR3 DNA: TGTGCCAGCAGCTTCGCAGGGGCGAGTGGCTACGAGCAGTACTTC
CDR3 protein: CASSFAGASGYEQYF

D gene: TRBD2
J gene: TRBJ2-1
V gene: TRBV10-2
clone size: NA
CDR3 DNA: TGTGCCAGCAGTTACAGGCGGGAGGTTCCCAATGAGCAGTTCTTC
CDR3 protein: CASSYRREVPNEQFF

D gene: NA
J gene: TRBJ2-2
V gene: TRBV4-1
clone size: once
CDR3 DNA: TGCGCCAGCAGCCAGGGGGGAGGCTCGAACACCGGGGAGCTGTTTTTT
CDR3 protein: CASSQGGGSNTGELFF

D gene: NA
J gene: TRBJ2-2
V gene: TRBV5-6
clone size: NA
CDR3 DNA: TGTGCCAGCAGCTTAGGCAGGGCCTCGGGGGAGCTGTTTTTT
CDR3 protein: CASSLGRASGELFF

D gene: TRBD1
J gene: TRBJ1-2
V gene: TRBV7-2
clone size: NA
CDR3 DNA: TGTGCCAGCAGCTTACGGGACAGGGCCTATGGCTACACCTTC
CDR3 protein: CASSLRDRAYGYTF

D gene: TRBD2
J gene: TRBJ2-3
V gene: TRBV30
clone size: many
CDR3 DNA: TGTGCCTGGAGGGCTAGCGGCCACACAGATACGCAGTATTTT
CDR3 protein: CAWRASGHTDTQYF

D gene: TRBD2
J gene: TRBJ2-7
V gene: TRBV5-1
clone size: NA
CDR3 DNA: TGCGCCAGCAGCTTGAGGGCGGGAGCCTACGAGCAGTACTTC
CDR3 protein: CASSLRAGAYEQYF

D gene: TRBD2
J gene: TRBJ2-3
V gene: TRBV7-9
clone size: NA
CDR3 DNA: TGTGCCAGCAGCCCGAGGACTAGCGTGAGCACAGATACGCAGTATTTT
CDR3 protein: CASSPRTSVSTDTQYF

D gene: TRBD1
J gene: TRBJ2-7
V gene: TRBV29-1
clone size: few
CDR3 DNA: TGCAGCGTTGGGGACAGGGATTCCGAGCAGTACTTC
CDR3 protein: CSVGDRDSEQYF

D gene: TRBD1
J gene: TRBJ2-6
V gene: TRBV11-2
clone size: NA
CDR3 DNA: TGTGCCAGCAGCTGGACAGGGGGCGCTGGGGCCAACGTCCTGACTTTC
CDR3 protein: CASSWTGGAGANVLTF

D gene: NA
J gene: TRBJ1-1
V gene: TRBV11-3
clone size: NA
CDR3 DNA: TGTGCCAGCAGCTTATACAGAAACACTGAAGCTTTCTTT
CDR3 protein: CASSLYRNTEAFF

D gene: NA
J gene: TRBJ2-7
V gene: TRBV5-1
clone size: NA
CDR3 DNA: TGCGCCAGCAGCTGGGACTCCGACTCCTACGAGCAGTACTTC
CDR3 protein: CASSWDSDSYEQYF

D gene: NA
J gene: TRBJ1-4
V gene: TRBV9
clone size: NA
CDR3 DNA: TGTGCCAGCAGCGTAGGTCGCCCCCGGACACGGTTGGAAAAACTGTTTTTT
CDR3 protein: CASSVGRPRTRLEKLFF

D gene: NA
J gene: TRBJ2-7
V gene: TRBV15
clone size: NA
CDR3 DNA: TGTGCCACCAGCAGAGATACAGGGATGAGGGCCTACGAGCAGTACTTC
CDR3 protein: CATSRDTGMRAYEQYF

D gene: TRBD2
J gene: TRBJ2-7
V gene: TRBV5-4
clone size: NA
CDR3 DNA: TGTGCCAGCAGCCAAGGACTAGCGGGAGGTTACGAGCAGTACTTC
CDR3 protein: CASSQGLAGGYEQYF